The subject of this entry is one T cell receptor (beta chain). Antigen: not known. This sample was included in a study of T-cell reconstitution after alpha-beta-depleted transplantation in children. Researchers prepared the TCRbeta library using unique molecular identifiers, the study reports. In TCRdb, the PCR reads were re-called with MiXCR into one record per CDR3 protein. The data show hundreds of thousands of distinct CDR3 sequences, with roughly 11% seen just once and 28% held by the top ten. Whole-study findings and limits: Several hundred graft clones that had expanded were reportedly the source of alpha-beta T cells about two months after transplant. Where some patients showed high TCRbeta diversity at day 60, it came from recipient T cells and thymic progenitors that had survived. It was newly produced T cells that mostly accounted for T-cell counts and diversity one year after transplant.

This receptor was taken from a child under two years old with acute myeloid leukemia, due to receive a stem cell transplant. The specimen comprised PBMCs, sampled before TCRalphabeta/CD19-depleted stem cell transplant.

The CDR3 DNA reads TGTGCCTGGAGAGGGCGGGACAGGAACACCGGGGAGCTGTTTTTT. It translates to CAWRGRDRNTGELFF. V usage is TRBV30 and J usage is TRBJ2-2; the D gene is possibly TRBD1 (7 bases). Trimming stripped 3 bases from V and 1 base from J, with 12 bases between. The CDR3 totals 15 residues. Germline values: CDR1 GTSNPN, CDR2 SVGIG (reference sequence). The complete variable domain, with remaining parts taken from reference TRBV30 and TRBJ2-2, reads SQTIHQWPATLVQPVGSPLSLECTVEGTSNPNLYWYRQAAGRGLQLLFYSVGIGQISSEVPQNLSASRPQDRQFILSSKKLLLSDSGFYLCAWRGRDRNTGELFFGEGSRLTVL.